One sample yielded the 23 T cell receptor beta chains listed below, sequenced in a study of T cells expressing NK-cell markers (dated by TCRdb to 2018 to 2020). The protocol used for the library was 5' RACE. The run used an Illumina HiSeq 2000. TCRdb reprocessed the sequencing reads and holds a single record per CDR3 protein sequence, with no DNA. This sample's table has entries for approximately 440,000 distinct CDR3 sequences. Around 1.4% of the sample rests with the top ten. Source material: blood T cells: a sorted CD56 or NKG2C T cell subset, CD4+ or CD8+ T cells, or bulk PBMC T cells (not recorded which). The receptors shown here come from a woman aged 45-65 years in good health. Donor details come from another sample of the same person, matched by shared clones.

The chain uses TRBV19 and TRBJ2-5; TCRdb's D gene call, TRBD2, goes unchecked for lack of DNA. The germline V gene has CDR1 LNHDA and CDR2 SQIVND (reference sequence). The CDR3 has 13 residues. The CDR3 loop reads CASSIVLRETQYF.

The chain is built from TRBV6-1 and TRBJ2-1. Germline V gene lookup returns CDR1 MNHNS and CDR2 SASEGT. The CDR3 covers 16 residues. CDR3 sequence: CASGVQVLFLYNEQFF.

The rearrangement uses TRBV29-1 and TRBJ1-5. CDR3 size: 15 residues. Germline CDR1 and CDR2: SQVTM and ANQGSEA. CDR3 residues: CSRYLPHYSNQPQHF.

CDR3 in amino acids: CASSPAVGEKTQYF. The rearrangement uses TRBV5-1 and TRBJ2-5; the D gene TCRdb calls, TRBD1, cannot be checked with no DNA. Looked up from germline, CDR1 is SGHRS and CDR2 is YFSETQ. The CDR3 loop spans 14 amino acids.

CDR3: CSVEDGGTDTQYF. V and J are TRBV29-1 and TRBJ2-3. The CDR3 is 13 amino acids. Germline V gene lookup returns CDR1 SQVTM and CDR2 ANQGSEA.

The chain joins TRBV6-6 to TRBJ1-4. This CDR3 comprises 15 residues. The germline V gene encodes CDR1 MNHNY and CDR2 SVGAGI (reference sequence). CDR3 sequence: CASSSVRGVGEKLFF.

This chain joins TRBV29-1 and TRBJ2-4; checking the TCRdb D call of TRBD2 is not possible without DNA. Germline CDR1 reads SQVTM; CDR2 reads ANQGSEA. The CDR3 consists of 16 residues. This chain's CDR3 is CSALAGPSLAKNIQYF. The full variable domain, with the rest looked up from reference TRBV29-1 and TRBJ2-4, is SAVISQKPSRDICQRGTSLTIQCQVDSQVTMMFWYRQQPGQSLTLIATANQGSEATYESGFVIDKFPISRPNLTFSTLTVSNMSPEDSSIYLCSALAGPSLAKNIQYFGAGTRLSVL.

V is TRBV6-1 and J is TRBJ2-7; the D call from TCRdb, TRBD2, cannot be confirmed without DNA. CDR1 MNHNS and CDR2 SASEGT come from the germline V gene. The CDR3 contains 13 residues. This CDR3 reads CASTRASGYEQYF.

The rearrangement links TRBV3-1 to TRBJ2-6. Per the germline V gene, CDR1 is LGHDT and CDR2 is YNNKEL (reference sequence). The CDR3 has 14 residues. This CDR3 is CASSQPPGTNVLTF.

V gene TRBV6-5 combines with J gene TRBJ2-5. The CDR3 spans 16 residues. Germline V lookup: CDR1 MNHEY, CDR2 SVGAGI. The CDR3 here is CASSYSLAKYQETQYF.

The rearrangement joins TRBV30 to TRBJ2-1. The CDR3 consists of 14 residues. Germline CDR1 and CDR2: GTSNPN and SVGIG (reference sequence). CDR3: CAWSGRDTYNEQFF. Looking up the rest from reference TRBV30 and TRBJ2-1 gives the full variable domain: SQTIHQWPATLVQPVGSPLSLECTVEGTSNPNLYWYRQAAGRGLQLLFYSVGIGQISSEVPQNLSASRPQDRQFILSSKKLLLSDSGFYLCAWSGRDTYNEQFFGPGTRLTVL.

The chain uses TRBV20-1 and TRBJ1-6; TCRdb names TRBD1, which stays unverified in the absence of DNA. CDR1 is DFQATT, CDR2 SNEGSKA, per germline (reference sequence). This CDR3 region has 15 residues. The CDR3 sequence is CSARPGTGDDSPLHF.

The chain links TRBV6-5 to TRBJ2-3; TCRdb's D call of TRBD1 is untestable without DNA. Per the germline V gene, CDR1 is MNHEY and CDR2 is SVGAGI. This CDR3 spans 15 amino acids. The chain's CDR3 is CASSPGTGERDTQYF.

The chain uses TRBV11-2 and TRBJ2-4; there is no DNA to check the TCRdb D call of TRBD2. The CDR3 spans 17 residues. CDR1 and CDR2 (germline): SGHAT, FQNNGV. This CDR3 reads CASSFNPAGASKNIQYF.

The chain joins TRBV4-1 to TRBJ2-2; the TCRdb call, TRBD2, lacks DNA for checking. The V gene's germline CDR1 is MGHRA and CDR2 YSYEKL. This CDR3 region has 16 residues. CDR3 sequence reads: CASSQSLSGATGELFF.

This sequence joins TRBV20-1 and TRBJ2-1; TCRdb proposes TRBD2, but this gene call is untestable without DNA. Germline CDR1 reads DFQATT; CDR2 reads SNEGSKA (reference sequence). CDR3 length: 14 amino acids. CDR3 residues: CSAHRTSGSREQFF.

The rearrangement uses TRBV9 and TRBJ2-3; TCRdb gives TRBD1 as the D gene, but with no DNA this cannot be confirmed. Germline CDR1 is SGDLS and CDR2 is YYNGEE. This CDR3 has 16 residues. Here the CDR3 reads CASSVPPKGSTDTQYF. Full variable domain (remainder filled in from reference TRBV9 and TRBJ2-3): DSGVTQTPKHLITATGQRVTLRCSPRSGDLSVYWYQQSLDQGLQFLIQYYNGEERAKGNILERFSAQQFPDLHSELNLSSLELGDSALYFCASSVPPKGSTDTQYFGPGTRLTVL.

The rearrangement joins TRBV20-1 to TRBJ2-3; there is no DNA to check the TCRdb D call of TRBD2. The CDR3 extends over 14 amino acids. The germline gives CDR1 DFQATT, CDR2 SNEGSKA (reference sequence). The CDR3: CSASGRAFTDTQYF.

The J gene is TRBJ1-1, the V gene TRBV7-9. The CDR3 contains 15 residues. Germline V gives CDR1 SEHNR, CDR2 FQNEAQ (reference sequence). CDR3: CASSPGPPAGTEAFF.

The V gene is TRBV15, the J gene TRBJ1-1; TCRdb returns TRBD1, unconfirmable since there is no DNA. The CDR3 totals 17 residues. CDR1 is LNHNV and CDR2 is YYDKDF in the germline V gene (reference sequence). This CDR3 reads CATSRGLRQGANTEAFF.

V usage is TRBV10-3 and J usage is TRBJ1-2; TCRdb returns TRBD1, unconfirmable since there is no DNA. The CDR3 contains 15 residues. Germline V gene data show CDR1 as ENHRY and CDR2 as SYGVKD. CDR3 in amino acids: CASGKQGLTNYGYTF.

CDR3 in amino acids: CASSSPLGWTQYF. The chain couples TRBV6-5 to TRBJ2-5; TCRdb outputs TRBD1, but without DNA this stays unchecked. CDR1 is MNHEY and CDR2 is SVGAGI in the germline V gene. This CDR3 is 13 amino acids long.

This rearrangement joins TRBV4-2 to TRBJ2-3. The length of the CDR3 is 14 residues. In germline, CDR1 is LGHNA, CDR2 YNFKEQ. CDR3 residues: CASSQDFERDTQYF.